These 32 T cell receptor beta chains share one sample of origin, sequenced in a study of OX40 agonist ivuxolimab in advanced cancers. Repertoires were generated with immunoSEQ multiplex PCR, while TCRdb's copy carries only in-frame clones and drops some. The sample includes 60,000 or so clones, less than 90% seen only once; the top ten take approximately 30%. The sample consisted of CD4+ or CD8+ T cells sorted from blood, taken in a trial of the OX40 agonist ivuxolimab. These receptor sequences come from an adult with an advanced solid tumor such as melanoma, head and neck, liver or kidney cancer.

The chain joins TRBV29-1 to TRBJ2-5; tentatively, D is TRBD1 or TRBD2 (6 bases each). Trimming removed 7 bases from V and 5 bases from J, with 14 bases in between. This CDR3 spans 12 amino acids. Per the germline V gene, CDR1 is SQVTM and CDR2 is ANQGSEA. The CDR3 sequence: CSAGATRETQYF. CDR3 in DNA: TGCAGCGCGGGGGCTACGCGGGAGACCCAGTACTTC.

The chain has TRBV6-1 and TRBJ1-1; D perhaps matches TRBD1 (6 bases). Trimming took off 6 bases at V and 7 bases at J, with 15 bases between the two ends. The CDR3 consists of 13 residues. Germline V lookup: CDR1 MNHNS, CDR2 SASEGT. DNA of the CDR3: TGTGCCAGCAGCGCCACAGGGACTCGTGAAGCTTTCTTT. Amino acid sequence: CASSATGTREAFF.

Worth noting for this clone: This specimen includes other DNA sequences encoding the same CDR3. The genes are TRBV9 and TRBJ1-2; a weak D match, TRBD1 (6 bases). The CDR3 is 17 residues long. V lost 3 bases and J lost 1, with 19 bases in between. Germline-derived CDR1 and CDR2 are SGDLS and YYNGEE. The CDR3 sequence: CASSEPGKQGGNYGYTF. DNA of the CDR3: TGTGCCAGCAGCGAGCCGGGTAAACAGGGTGGTAACTATGGCTACACCTTC.

The V and J genes are TRBV14 and TRBJ2-5, with 10 bases that match TRBD2. CDR3 length: 15 residues. CDR1 is SGHDN and CDR2 is FVKESK in the germline V gene. The V gene end was trimmed by 5 bases and the J gene end by 5 bases; junction bases not matched to a gene: 8. CDR3 amino acids: CASSSRLAGRETQYF. As DNA, the CDR3 is TGTGCCAGCAGCTCTCGACTAGCGGGTCGGGAGACCCAGTACTTC.

The chain combines TRBV2 with TRBJ2-3; TRBD1 aligns across 7 bases. V shed 6 bases and J 7 bases; nucleotides not matched to a gene: 10. The CDR3 consists of 14 residues. Germline V gene lookup returns CDR1 SNHLY and CDR2 FYNNEI. The CDR3 here is CASSPTRGPHTQYF. The CDR3 DNA follows: TGTGCCAGCAGCCCAACGAGGGGGCCTCATACGCAGTATTTT.

This chain joins TRBV5-1 and TRBJ1-3; D possibly corresponds to TRBD1 (5 bases). The length of the CDR3 is 14 residues. CDR1 and CDR2 from the germline V gene are SGHRS and YFSETQ. V gave up 0 bases and J gave up 3 bases, with 7 bases separating them. The CDR3 sequence is CASSLAGGGNTIYF. The CDR3 coding sequence is TGCGCCAGCAGCTTGGCCGGGGGTGGAAACACCATATATTTT.

The chain uses TRBV19 and TRBJ1-1; 7 positions agree with TRBD1. CDR1 and CDR2 from the germline V gene are LNHDA and SQIVND (reference sequence). This CDR3 contains 13 residues. J lost 3 bases, V lost 7 bases, and 5 bases had no gene match. In DNA, the CDR3 is TGTGCCAGTACCACTGACAGGGACACTGAAGCTTTCTTT. Amino acids: CASTTDRDTEAFF.

The gene calls are TRBV19 and TRBJ1-1, with D tentatively TRBD1 (6 bases). The germline V gene has CDR1 LNHDA and CDR2 SQIVND (reference sequence). Trimming removed 8 bases from V and 0 bases from J, with 16 bases in between. The CDR3 is made up of 15 amino acids. CDR3 amino acids: CASLGPGHLNTEAFF. The CDR3 region has the DNA TGTGCCAGTCTCGGTCCGGGACACCTGAACACTGAAGCTTTCTTT. Drawing the rest from reference TRBV19 and TRBJ1-1, the complete variable domain is DGGITQSPKYLFRKEGQNVTLSCEQNLNHDAMYWYRQDPGQGLRLIYYSQIVNDFQKGDIAEGYSVSREKKESFPLTVTSAQKNPTAFYLCASLGPGHLNTEAFFGQGTRLTVV.

CDR3 DNA sequence: TGTGCCACCAAGCCCGGGAGCTATAATTCACCCCTCCACTTT. Residues: CATKPGSYNSPLHF. This chain uses TRBV5-8 with TRBJ1-6; D is unresolved. The CDR3 sequence is 14 residues long. The germline V gene has CDR1 SGHTS and CDR2 YDEGEE. Trimming pared 9 bases from V and 3 bases from J, leaving 13 bases between.

The V call is TRBV7-9, the J call TRBJ2-5; the D gene is possibly TRBD2 (6 bases). Germline CDR1 reads SEHNR; CDR2 reads FQNEAQ (reference sequence). Trimming left V 5 bases short and J 3 bases short, with 16 bases between. This CDR3 comprises 15 residues. CDR3 DNA: TGTGCCAGCAGCCCTAGTGGGAGGCCAGAAGAGACCCAGTACTTC. Its protein product is CASSPSGRPEETQYF.

V and J are TRBV19 and TRBJ2-6; D is perhaps TRBD1 (6 bases). The V end lost 5 bases, the J end lost 0 bases, and 8 bases lay between the germline ends. CDR1 is LNHDA, CDR2 SQIVND, per germline (reference sequence). The CDR3 length is 15 residues. CDR3 nucleotide sequence: TGTGCCAGTAGTCCACAGGGCTCTGGGGCCAACGTCCTGACTTTC. Translating gives CASSPQGSGANVLTF.

This chain joins TRBV30 and TRBJ2-3; D gene ambiguous. Trimming shortened V by 3 bases and J by 3 bases, and 10 bases separated the two germline ends. From germline, CDR1 is GTSNPN and CDR2 SVGIG (reference sequence). This CDR3 region has 13 residues. The CDR3 coding sequence is TGTGCCTGGAGGAACATAGGGACAGATACGCAGTATTTT. This codes for CAWRNIGTDTQYF.

CDR3 sequence (DNA): TGTGCCAGCAGTGATATTGGCCTTGGAAACACCATATATTTT. Translating it yields CASSDIGLGNTIYF. The chain combines TRBV6-1 with TRBJ1-3, with D unclear. Germline V gene data show CDR1 as MNHNS and CDR2 as SASEGT. The ends were cut back, 3 bases at V and 3 bases at J, with 9 bases in the middle. The CDR3 contains 14 residues.

The chain links TRBV5-4 to TRBJ2-1, with TRBD1 identical over 9 bases. Trimming took 4 bases from V and 8 from J; bases not matched to a gene: 10. Germline lookup yields CDR1 SGHNT and CDR2 YYREEE (reference sequence). The CDR3 length is 15 residues. Written as DNA, the CDR3 is TGTGCCAGCAGCCGCTTTGGGGACAGGGAGGATGAGCAGTTCTTC. Translation: CASSRFGDREDEQFF.

Written as DNA, the CDR3 is TGCGCCAGCAGCGAGTCCAGTAACACCGGGGAGCTGTTTTTT. Its translation: CASSESSNTGELFF. V usage is TRBV5-1 and J usage is TRBJ2-2; D ambiguous. Germline CDR1 is SGHRS and CDR2 is YFSETQ. Trimming removed 4 bases at V and 2 bases at J, with 9 bases between. The CDR3 is 14 residues long.

The chain joins TRBV15 to TRBJ1-1; weak D call: TRBD1 (6 bases). Germline V lookup: CDR1 LNHNV, CDR2 YYDKDF (reference sequence). V gave up 7 bases and J gave up 5 bases, with 14 bases separating them. The CDR3 has 13 residues. DNA of the CDR3: TGTGCCACCAACCAGGGGCGGTTGACTGAAGCTTTCTTT. It specifies CATNQGRLTEAFF.

The genes are TRBV5-3 and TRBJ1-1, with D uncertain. TRBV5-3 is flagged as an ORF with uncertain function. Trimming removed 4 bases at V and 1 base at J, with 14 bases between. This CDR3 spans 15 amino acids. CDR3 amino acids: CARSPTGRKNTEAFF. The CDR3 DNA follows: TGTGCCAGAAGCCCCACCGGACGGAAGAACACTGAAGCTTTCTTT.

The J gene is TRBJ2-7, the V gene TRBV19; TRBD2 matches at 10 bases. Germline-derived CDR1 and CDR2 are LNHDA and SQIVND (reference sequence). V lost 3 bases to trimming and J lost 2 bases; unmatched junction nucleotides: 10. The CDR3 totals 17 residues. CDR3 amino acids: CASSIGLAGEIPYEQYF. The CDR3 nucleotides read TGTGCCAGTAGTATCGGTCTAGCGGGGGAGATACCCTACGAGCAGTACTTC.

The genes are TRBV30 and TRBJ2-1, with D tentatively TRBD1 (6 bases). V dropped 0 bases and J dropped 7 bases, with 13 bases sitting between them. The CDR3 totals 14 residues. Germline-derived CDR1 and CDR2 are GTSNPN and SVGIG (reference sequence). The CDR3 loop reads CAWSVYRVKNEQFF. CDR3 in DNA: TGTGCCTGGAGTGTTTACAGGGTAAAGAATGAGCAGTTCTTC. Based on the CDR3 plus reference TRBV30 and TRBJ2-1, the full variable domain is SQTIHQWPATLVQPVGSPLSLECTVEGTSNPNLYWYRQAAGRGLQLLFYSVGIGQISSEVPQNLSASRPQDRQFILSSKKLLLSDSGFYLCAWSVYRVKNEQFFGPGTRLTVL.

The gene calls are TRBV10-1 and TRBJ1-1, with 8 bases lining up with TRBD1. The CDR3 runs to 14 residues. Germline values: CDR1 WNHNN, CDR2 SYGVQD (reference sequence). After removal of 6 bases from V and 0 bases from J, the junction contained 3 bases not matched to a gene. The CDR3 loop is CASSGDRLNTEAFF. CDR3 coding DNA: TGCGCCAGCAGCGGGGACAGGCTGAACACTGAAGCTTTCTTT.

The chain links TRBV4-1 to TRBJ2-5; 8 bases match TRBD2. CDR3 length: 19 residues. CDR1 MGHRA and CDR2 YSYEKL come from the germline V gene. With V trimmed by 2 bases and J by 5 bases, 19 bases remained unmatched. This CDR3 reads CASSQQALAGIGLGETQYF. CDR3 DNA: TGCGCCAGCAGCCAACAGGCCCTAGCGGGTATAGGTCTAGGGGAGACCCAGTACTTC.

The chain has TRBV2 and TRBJ2-6; D ambiguous. The germline V and J ends were trimmed by 1 base and 4 bases, with 8 bases remaining between them. Germline V gene lookup returns CDR1 SNHLY and CDR2 FYNNEI. This CDR3 is built from 15 residues. The CDR3 DNA follows: TGTGCCAGCAGTGAAGAAGGTGCGGGGGCCAACGTCCTGACTTTC. Amino acid sequence: CASSEEGAGANVLTF.

The chain combines TRBV5-6 with TRBJ1-2; 7 positions agree with TRBD1. The CDR3 is 16 residues long. Germline CDR1 reads SGHDT; CDR2 reads YYEEEE. V lost 2 bases and J lost 6; bases outside the gene matches: 13. In nucleotides, the CDR3 is TGTGCCAGCAGCTTCTTCGAACAAGGGACAGTCCATGGCTACACCTTC. Translated, it gives CASSFFEQGTVHGYTF.

The gene calls are TRBV19 and TRBJ2-2; perhaps TRBD1 as D (6 bases). Per the germline V gene, CDR1 is LNHDA and CDR2 is SQIVND (reference sequence). This CDR3 has 11 amino acids. V was trimmed by 9 bases and J by 6 bases, leaving 8 bases between them. Here the CDR3 DNA reads TGTGCCAGCGGGACATCCGGGGAGCTGTTTTTT. It is translated as CASGTSGELFF.

The chain has TRBV7-8 and TRBJ2-5; D perhaps matches TRBD2 (6 bases). Germline CDR1 and CDR2: SGHVS and FQNEAQ. The V gene lost 2 bases and the J gene lost 5 bases, with 12 bases spanning the gap. The CDR3 length is 14 residues. CDR3 DNA sequence: TGTGCCAGCAGCTTACGAGGGGCGGGGGAGACCCAGTACTTC. Translating it yields CASSLRGAGETQYF.

The gene calls are TRBV5-4 and TRBJ1-4; 7 nucleotides align to TRBD1. With 2 bases clipped from V and 8 bases from J, the junction kept 12 bases outside the gene matches. CDR3 length equals 16 residues. Germline V lookup: CDR1 SGHNT, CDR2 YYREEE (reference sequence). The CDR3 region is CASSLLRQGGGEKLFF. In nucleotides, the CDR3 is TGTGCCAGCAGCTTACTACGACAGGGCGGAGGGGAAAAACTGTTTTTT.

V gene TRBV7-8 combines with J gene TRBJ2-7, with 7 bases aligning to TRBD1. The V and J ends lost 5 bases and 5 bases, in that order; junction bases with no gene match: 9. CDR3 length equals 14 residues. Germline V gene lookup returns CDR1 SGHVS and CDR2 FQNEAQ. The CDR3 protein is CASSTRQGLNEQYF. The CDR3, as DNA: TGTGCCAGCAGCACACGACAGGGTCTAAACGAGCAGTACTTC.

The chain joins TRBV10-3 to TRBJ1-6; D not certain. The germline V and J ends were trimmed by 0 bases and 7 bases, with 10 bases remaining between them. The CDR3 extends over 15 amino acids. Germline loops: CDR1 ENHRY, CDR2 SYGVKD. CDR3 in amino acids: CAISESGTANSPLHF. CDR3 nucleotides: TGTGCCATCAGTGAGTCAGGCACGGCAAATTCACCCCTCCACTTT.

As DNA, the CDR3 is TGTGCCAGCAGCTTGGATAGCGGGGGCTCTGGGGCCAACGTCCTGACTTTC. Amino acids: CASSLDSGGSGANVLTF. The J gene is TRBJ2-6, the V gene TRBV5-6; 9 bases align to TRBD2. J lost 0 bases, V lost 0 bases, and 1 base had no gene match. Germline CDR1 is SGHDT and CDR2 is YYEEEE. The CDR3 runs 17 residues.

The chain employs TRBV6-5 and TRBJ1-2, with 7 bases identical to TRBD1. The trim removed 6 bases at V and 4 bases at J, leaving 8 bases unmatched. Germline CDR1 is MNHEY and CDR2 is SVGAGI. The CDR3 consists of 14 residues. The CDR3 region has the DNA TGTGCCAGCAGGGTCAGACAGGGAGGCTATGGCTACACCTTC. This translates into CASRVRQGGYGYTF.

V usage is TRBV5-1 and J usage is TRBJ1-1; 11 bases line up with TRBD1. From germline, CDR1 is SGHRS and CDR2 YFSETQ. This CDR3 spans 16 amino acids. The V segment lost 4 bases and the J segment 0 bases; nucleotides outside the gene matches: 5. The CDR3 loop is CASSQGQGVMNTEAFF. For the CDR3, the DNA is TGCGCCAGCAGCCAGGGACAGGGGGTTATGAACACTGAAGCTTTCTTT.

The genes are TRBV2 and TRBJ2-5; D gene ambiguous. V was cut by 8 bases and J by 3 bases, with 13 bases left in between. The germline V gene encodes CDR1 SNHLY and CDR2 FYNNEI. The CDR3 sequence is 13 residues long. The CDR3, as DNA: TGTGCCAGCCGACTTGTTGCCAAAGAGACCCAGTACTTC. Translated: CASRLVAKETQYF.